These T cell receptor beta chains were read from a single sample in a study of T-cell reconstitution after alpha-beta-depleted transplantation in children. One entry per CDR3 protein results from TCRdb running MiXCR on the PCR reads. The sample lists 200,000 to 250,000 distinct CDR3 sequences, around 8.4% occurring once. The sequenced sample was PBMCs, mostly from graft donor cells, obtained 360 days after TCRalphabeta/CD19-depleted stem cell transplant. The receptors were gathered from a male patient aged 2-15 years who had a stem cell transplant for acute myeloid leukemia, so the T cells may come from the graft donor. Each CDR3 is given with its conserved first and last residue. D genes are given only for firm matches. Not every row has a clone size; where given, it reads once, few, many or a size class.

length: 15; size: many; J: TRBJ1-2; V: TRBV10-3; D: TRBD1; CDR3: CAISAPGTGVYGYTF; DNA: TGTGCCATCAGCGCGCCCGGGACAGGGGTCTATGGCTACACCTTC
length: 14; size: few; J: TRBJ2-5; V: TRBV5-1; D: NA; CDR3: CASSPDLVGKTQYF; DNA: TGCGCCAGCAGTCCGGACTTAGTGGGGAAGACCCAGTACTTC
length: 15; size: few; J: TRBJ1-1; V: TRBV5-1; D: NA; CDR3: CASSPMTVTVGEAFF; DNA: TGCGCCAGCAGCCCAATGACAGTGACCGTGGGTGAAGCTTTCTTT
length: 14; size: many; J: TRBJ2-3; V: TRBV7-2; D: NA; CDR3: CASSLQARTDTQYF; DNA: TGTGCCAGCAGCTTACAAGCTCGCACAGATACGCAGTATTTT
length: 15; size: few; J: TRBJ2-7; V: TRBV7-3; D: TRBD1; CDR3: CASSFTGTGGYEQYF; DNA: TGTGCCAGCAGCTTCACCGGGACAGGGGGGTACGAGCAGTACTTC
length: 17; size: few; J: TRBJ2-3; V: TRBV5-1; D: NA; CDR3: CASSLTPDHQRTDTQYF; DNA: TGCGCCAGCAGCTTGACCCCGGACCACCAACGCACAGATACGCAGTATTTT
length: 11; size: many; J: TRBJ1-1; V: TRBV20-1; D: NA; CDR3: CSAYQGVEAFF; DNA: TGCAGTGCTTATCAGGGTGTTGAAGCTTTCTTT
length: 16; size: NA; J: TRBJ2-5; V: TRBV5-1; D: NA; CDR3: CASSLGGTPYQETQYF; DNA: TGCGCCAGCAGCTTGGGGGGGACTCCGTACCAAGAGACCCAGTACTTC
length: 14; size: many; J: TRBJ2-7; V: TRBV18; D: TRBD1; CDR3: CASSPSGQTYEQYF; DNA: TGTGCCAGCTCACCGTCGGGACAGACCTACGAGCAGTACTTC
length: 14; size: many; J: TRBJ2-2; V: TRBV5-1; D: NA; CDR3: CASDPGLDTGELFF; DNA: TGCGCCAGCGATCCAGGGCTTGACACCGGGGAGCTGTTTTTT
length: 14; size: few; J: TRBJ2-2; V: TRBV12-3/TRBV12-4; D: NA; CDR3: CASSPRVRTGELFF; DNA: TGTGCCAGCAGTCCCCGGGTTCGGACCGGGGAGCTGTTTTTT
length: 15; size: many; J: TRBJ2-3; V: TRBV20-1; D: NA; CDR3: CSARGTRPSTDTQYF; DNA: TGCAGTGCTAGGGGTACTAGGCCTAGCACAGATACGCAGTATTTT
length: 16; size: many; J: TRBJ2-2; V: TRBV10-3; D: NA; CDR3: CAISVSGTTRIGELFF; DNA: TGTGCCATCAGTGTCTCCGGGACCACTAGGATTGGGGAGCTGTTTTTT
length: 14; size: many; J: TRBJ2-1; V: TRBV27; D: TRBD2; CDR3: CASSLLAGEFEQFF; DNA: TGTGCCAGCAGTTTGCTAGCGGGAGAATTTGAGCAGTTCTTC
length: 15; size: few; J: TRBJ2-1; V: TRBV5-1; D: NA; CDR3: CASSLRDFRYNEQFF; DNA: TGCGCCAGCAGCCTCCGGGACTTCCGGTACAATGAGCAGTTCTTC
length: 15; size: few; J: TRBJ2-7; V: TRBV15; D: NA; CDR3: CATSRDRRQYYEQYF; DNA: TGTGCCACCAGCAGAGATCGCCGACAGTACTACGAGCAGTACTTC
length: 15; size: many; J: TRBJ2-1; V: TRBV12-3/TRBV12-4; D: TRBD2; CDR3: CASSFGRGFYNEQFF; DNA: TGTGCCAGCAGTTTTGGGCGGGGGTTCTACAATGAGCAGTTCTTC
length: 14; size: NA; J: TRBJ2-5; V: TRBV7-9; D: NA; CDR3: CASSLGRGAETQYF; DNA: TGTGCCAGCAGCTTAGGACGGGGAGCAGAGACCCAGTACTTC
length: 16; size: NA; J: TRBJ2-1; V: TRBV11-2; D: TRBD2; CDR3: CASSHVGASGYNEQFF; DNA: TGTGCCAGCAGCCACGTTGGGGCTAGCGGGTACAATGAGCAGTTCTTC
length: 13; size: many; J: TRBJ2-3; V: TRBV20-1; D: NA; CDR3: CSASTASTDTQYF; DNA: TGCAGTGCCAGTACCGCTAGCACAGATACGCAGTATTTT
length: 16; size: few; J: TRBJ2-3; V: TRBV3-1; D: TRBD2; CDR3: CASSQDPSGSTDTQYF; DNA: TGTGCCAGCAGCCAAGACCCTAGCGGGAGCACAGATACGCAGTATTTT
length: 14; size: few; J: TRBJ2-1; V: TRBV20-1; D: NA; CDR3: CSAMLWGEYNEQFF; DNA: TGCAGTGCTATGCTCTGGGGAGAATACAATGAGCAGTTCTTC
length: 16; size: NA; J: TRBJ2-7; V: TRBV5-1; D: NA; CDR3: CASSLSPGAVTYEQYF; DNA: TGCGCCAGCAGCTTGTCTCCGGGAGCCGTAACCTACGAGCAGTACTTC
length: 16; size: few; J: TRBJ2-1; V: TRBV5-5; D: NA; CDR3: CASSFYATGAYNEQFF; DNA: TGTGCCAGCAGCTTTTACGCGACGGGGGCCTACAATGAGCAGTTCTTC
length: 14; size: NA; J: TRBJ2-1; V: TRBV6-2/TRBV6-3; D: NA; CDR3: CASSYPGGHNEQFF; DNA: TGTGCCAGCAGTTATCCAGGAGGGCACAATGAGCAGTTCTTC
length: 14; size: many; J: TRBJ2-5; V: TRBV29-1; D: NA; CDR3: CSGRGDNLQETQYF; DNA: TGCAGCGGCCGGGGGGACAACCTACAAGAGACCCAGTACTTC